A selection of T cell receptor beta chains follows, all from one sample in a study of cytomegalovirus exposure and HLA in healthy donors. TCRdb's table, derived via immunoSEQ multiplex PCR, lists solely in-frame clones and lacks some. The sample records 90,000 or so clones, more than 70% being singletons. The sample consisted of PBMCs. The receptors come from a male donor in good health and CMV-seropositive. Both conserved end residues are trimmed from each CDR3. Each record gives: V gene, J gene, CDR3 length, CDR3 protein.

TRBV4-1	TRBJ2-2	15	ASSQDRLGANTGELF
TRBV27	TRBJ1-5	15	ASSPQGITDSNQPQH
TRBV28	TRBJ1-2	12	ASSLWGAEDGYT
TRBV5-6	TRBJ2-4	15	ASSLESAGGLLNIQY
TRBV10-3	TRBJ1-2	9	AISIGGGYT
TRBV2	TRBJ1-2	11	ASSDRGNYGYT
TRBV6-1	TRBJ2-7	12	ASSEAGGPDEQY
TRBV7-9	TRBJ1-2	11	ASSLGQNYGYT
TRBV2	-	11	ASSDPLSYEQY
TRBV5-6	TRBJ1-1	12	ASRLGQFNPEAF
TRBV5-4	TRBJ2-7	12	ASRWDRGPYEQY
TRBV10-2	TRBJ1-1	11	ASSFRDNTEAF
TRBV27	TRBJ1-5	16	ASSLFSLGGAGNQPQH
TRBV7-9	TRBJ2-3	13	ASSPRTGDKDTQY
TRBV4-2	TRBJ2-2	14	ASSQGGRGLDGELF
TRBV6-1	TRBJ2-7	9	ASSGTREQY
TRBV5-5	TRBJ1-6	12	ASSLGGDNSPLH
TRBV4-1	TRBJ2-1	15	ASSQEAPGLVVREQF
TRBV5-1	TRBJ1-4	13	ASSPDPGLNEKLF
TRBV14	TRBJ2-1	14	ASSRRGGPTYNEQF
TRBV6-5	TRBJ2-1	12	ASSSGAGHNEQF
TRBV6-5	TRBJ1-1	14	ASSYGPMDTNTEAF
TRBV18	TRBJ2-1	15	ASSPRRTSGSYNEQF
TRBV28	TRBJ2-7	14	ASSLSRDKPSYEQY
TRBV18	TRBJ2-1	12	ASSPEGAYNEQF
TRBV30	TRBJ2-7	11	ACQGQGVYEQY
TRBV19	TRBJ1-5	15	ASSPRGRDYSNQPQH
TRBV7-8	TRBJ2-5	15	ASSPGLAGRNQETQY
TRBV7-2	TRBJ2-7	15	ASSSRTSGEYSYEQY
TRBV28	TRBJ1-3	14	ASRTHRGRSGNTIY
TRBV30	TRBJ2-7	14	AWNRPGLRVGYEQY
TRBV29-1	TRBJ2-1	9	SVSGLSEQF
TRBV10-3	TRBJ2-3	14	AISDEGSAFGDTQY
TRBV11-3	TRBJ2-1	11	ASSLGEHREQF
TRBV9	TRBJ2-7	12	ASSAGQGAREQY
TRBV7-9	TRBJ1-2	13	ASSSPGGADYGYT
TRBV27	TRBJ2-3	12	ASSLSAYTDTQY
TRBV5-1	TRBJ2-4	16	ASSLAVLASPVQNIQY
TRBV19	TRBJ2-7	13	ASSMGTGNPYEQY
TRBV11-2	TRBJ2-1	14	ASSFSAGASGGEQF
TRBV27	TRBJ2-7	13	ASSLAPGFSYEQY
TRBV4-1	TRBJ1-4	13	ASSLYRGTNEKLF
TRBV6-1	TRBJ1-1	12	ASNLARGGTEAF
TRBV28	TRBJ2-5	14	ASSFPRLAGKETQY
TRBV10-3	TRBJ2-5	10	AISRVGETQY
TRBV12-5	TRBJ2-7	11	ASGLEGTGEQY
TRBV28	TRBJ2-1	12	ASSSRALSGEQF
TRBV6-6	TRBJ2-7	12	ASSRLSGPYEQY
TRBV1	TRBJ2-5	17	TSSQKPCRLAGGPETQY
TRBV5-4	TRBJ1-5	15	ASSYRGQGGSNQPQH
TRBV29-1	TRBJ1-3	10	SADGGGNTIY
TRBV6-6	TRBJ1-1	12	ASSYEGGNTEAF
TRBV27	TRBJ2-2	12	ASSLYRGTGELF
TRBV6-4	TRBJ2-7	6	ATQSQY
TRBV4-1	TRBJ1-1	14	ASSQGGQVTNTEAF
TRBV10-2	TRBJ1-1	14	ASSERTGAGVFEAF
TRBV6-1	TRBJ1-3	12	ASGPSSSGNTIY